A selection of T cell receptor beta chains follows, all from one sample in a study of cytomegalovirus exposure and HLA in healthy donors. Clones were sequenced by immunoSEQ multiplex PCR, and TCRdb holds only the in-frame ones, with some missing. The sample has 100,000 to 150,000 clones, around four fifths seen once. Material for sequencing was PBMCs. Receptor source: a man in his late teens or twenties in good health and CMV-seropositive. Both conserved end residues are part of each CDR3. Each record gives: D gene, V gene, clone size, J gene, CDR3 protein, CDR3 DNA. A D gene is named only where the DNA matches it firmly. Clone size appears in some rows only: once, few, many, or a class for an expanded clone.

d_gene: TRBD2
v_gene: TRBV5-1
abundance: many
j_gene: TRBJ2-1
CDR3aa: CASSWRGTSGGPYNEQFF
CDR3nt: TGCGCCAGCAGCTGGAGGGGGACTAGCGGGGGTCCCTACAATGAGCAGTTCTTC

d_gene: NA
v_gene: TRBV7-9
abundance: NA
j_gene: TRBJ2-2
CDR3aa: CASSPTVNTGELFF
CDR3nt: TGTGCCAGCAGCCCGACAGTGAACACCGGGGAGCTGTTTTTT

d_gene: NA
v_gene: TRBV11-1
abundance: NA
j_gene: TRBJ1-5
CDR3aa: CASSLTGDQPQHF
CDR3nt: TGTGCCAGCAGCTTAACCGGGGATCAGCCCCAGCATTTT

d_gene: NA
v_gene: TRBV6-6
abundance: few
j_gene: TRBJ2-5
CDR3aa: CASIQVGSGTQYF
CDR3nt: TGTGCCAGCATTCAGGTCGGGAGTGGGACCCAGTACTTC

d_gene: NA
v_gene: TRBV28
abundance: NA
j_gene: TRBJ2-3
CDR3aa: CASSSHSSSTDTQYF
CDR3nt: TGTGCCAGCAGTTCCCACAGCTCTAGCACAGATACGCAGTATTTT

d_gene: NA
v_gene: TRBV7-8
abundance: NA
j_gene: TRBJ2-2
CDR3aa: CASSSALGGLGELFF
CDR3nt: TGTGCCAGCAGCTCGGCTCTTGGAGGGCTCGGGGAGCTGTTTTTT

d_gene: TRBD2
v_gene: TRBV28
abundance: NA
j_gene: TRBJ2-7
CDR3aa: CASSKAGRTYEQYF
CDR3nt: TGTGCCAGCAGCAAAGCGGGACGGACCTACGAGCAGTACTTC

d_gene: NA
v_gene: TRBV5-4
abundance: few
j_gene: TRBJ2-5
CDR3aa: CASSLGMGGETQYF
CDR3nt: TGTGCCAGCAGCCTGGGGATGGGGGGAGAGACCCAGTACTTC

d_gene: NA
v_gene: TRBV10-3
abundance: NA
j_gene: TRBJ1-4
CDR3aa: CAISPSNMEGVEKLFF
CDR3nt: TGTGCCATCAGTCCCTCGAATATGGAAGGGGTTGAAAAACTGTTTTTT

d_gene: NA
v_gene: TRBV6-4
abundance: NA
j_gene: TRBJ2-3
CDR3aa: CASSDSRDTDTQYF
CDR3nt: TGTGCCAGCAGTGACTCCCGAGACACAGATACGCAGTATTTT

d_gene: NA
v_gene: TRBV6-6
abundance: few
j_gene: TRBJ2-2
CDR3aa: CASSYPNTGELFF
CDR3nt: TGTGCCAGCAGTTACCCAAACACCGGGGAGCTGTTTTTT

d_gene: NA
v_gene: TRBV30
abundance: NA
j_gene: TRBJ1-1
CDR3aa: CAWRQVLNTEAFF
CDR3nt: TGTGCCTGGAGACAGGTCCTGAACACTGAAGCTTTCTTT

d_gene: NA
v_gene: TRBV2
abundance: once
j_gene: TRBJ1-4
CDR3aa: CASSEGGQGNEKLFF
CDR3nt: TGTGCCAGCAGTGAAGGGGGGCAAGGGAATGAAAAACTGTTTTTT

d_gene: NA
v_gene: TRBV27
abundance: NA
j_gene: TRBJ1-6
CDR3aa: CASKRQNSPLHF
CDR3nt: TGTGCCAGCAAACGACAAAATTCACCCCTCCACTTT

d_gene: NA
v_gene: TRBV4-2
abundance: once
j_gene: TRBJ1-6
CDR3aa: CASSQEVSVNSPLHF
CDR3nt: TGTGCCAGCAGCCAAGAGGTCTCAGTTAATTCACCCCTCCACTTT

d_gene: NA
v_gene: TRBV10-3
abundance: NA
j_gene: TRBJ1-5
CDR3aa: CAISAYSNQPQHF
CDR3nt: TGTGCCATCAGCGCCTATAGCAATCAGCCCCAGCATTTT

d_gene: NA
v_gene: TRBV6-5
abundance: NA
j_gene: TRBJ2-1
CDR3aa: CASSYSQGRDEQFF
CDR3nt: TGTGCCAGCAGTTACTCCCAGGGTAGGGATGAGCAGTTCTTC

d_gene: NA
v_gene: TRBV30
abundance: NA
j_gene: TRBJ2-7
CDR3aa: CAWIRPGDYEQYF
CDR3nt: TGTGCCTGGATACGACCAGGGGACTACGAGCAGTACTTC

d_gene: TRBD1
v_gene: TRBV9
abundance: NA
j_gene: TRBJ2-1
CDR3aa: CASSAPRDRVRNEQFF
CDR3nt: TGTGCCAGCAGCGCCCCCAGGGACAGGGTCCGGAATGAGCAGTTCTTC

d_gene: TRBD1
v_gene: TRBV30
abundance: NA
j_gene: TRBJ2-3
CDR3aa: CAWTAQDRARDTQYF
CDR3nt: TGTGCCTGGACGGCCCAGGACAGGGCGCGAGATACGCAGTATTTT